This TCR beta chain is from a study of shared clonotypes between healthy human individuals. With regard to this clone: Its antigen remains unidentified.

Germline CDR1 reads SEHNR; CDR2 reads FQNEAQ (reference sequence). V dropped 6 bases and J dropped 4; count of bases not matched to a gene: 8. The CDR3 totals 14 residues. Study-wide points: The study's rarefaction showed incomplete sorted-subset sequencing despite large depth.

Clones were read by immunoSEQ multiplex PCR, and TCRdb kept only the in-frame ones, dropping some. The table records about 2 million clones, over 85% of them present only once. CD45RO negativity and positive selection for CCR7 defined naive CD8 cells, a population that excluded terminally differentiated effector memory CD45RA+ cells. The chain couples TRBV7-9 to TRBJ1-2; 7 bases are a match to TRBD1. This clonotype originated in a man between 18 and 29 years old in good health. Sequenced sample: naive CD8+ T cells sorted from blood. The CDR3 is CASSSTGSGYGYTF. The CDR3 DNA reads TGTGCCAGCAGTTCGACAGGGTCCGGCTATGGCTACACCTTC.